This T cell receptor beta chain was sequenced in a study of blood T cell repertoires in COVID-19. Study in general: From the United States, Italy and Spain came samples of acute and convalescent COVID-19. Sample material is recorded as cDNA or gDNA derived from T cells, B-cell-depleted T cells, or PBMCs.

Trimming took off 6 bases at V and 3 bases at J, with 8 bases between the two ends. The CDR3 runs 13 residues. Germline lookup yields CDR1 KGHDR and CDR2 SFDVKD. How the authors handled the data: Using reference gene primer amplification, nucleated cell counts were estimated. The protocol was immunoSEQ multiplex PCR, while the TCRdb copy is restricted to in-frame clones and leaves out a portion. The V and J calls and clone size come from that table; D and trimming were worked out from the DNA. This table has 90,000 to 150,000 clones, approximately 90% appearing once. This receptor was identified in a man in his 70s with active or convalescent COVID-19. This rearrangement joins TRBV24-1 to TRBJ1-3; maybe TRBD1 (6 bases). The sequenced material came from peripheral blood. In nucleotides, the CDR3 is TGTGCCACCAGTAAGGGACATGGAAACACCATATATTTT. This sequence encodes CATSKGHGNTIYF.